In its sample, the clone carrying this T cell receptor beta chain was seen once. The antigen is undetermined. The entry originates in a study of cytomegalovirus exposure and HLA in healthy donors. At the level of the study: A prior analysis found roughly 110 million unique TCR beta sequences from around 190 million T cells.

Germline V CDR1 and CDR2: SNHLY, FYNNEI. This CDR3 region has 16 residues. V was clipped by 4 bases and J by 4 bases; unmatched bases: 9. Though probably carrying unrecorded immune exposures, donors were nominally healthy at sampling. Researchers ran the PCR with 60 Vbeta and 13 Jbeta primers. Profiling relied on immunoSEQ multiplex PCR, and the TCRdb table lists in-frame clones only, not all of them. The sample lists about 98,000 clones, 60% to 80% seen once, with over 1% in the top ten. General observations from the study: Cytomegalovirus status was reportedly diagnosed by the classifier with high specificity and sensitivity. A list of about 160 TCR beta chains associated with cytomegalovirus was given.

The rearrangement uses TRBV2 and TRBJ2-3, with 9 positions matching TRBD2. Sequencing was carried out using PBMCs. The clonotype comes from a female donor in good health and CMV-seronegative. CDR3 in amino acids: CASSVLLSGSADTQYF. In DNA form, the CDR3 reads TGTGCCAGCAGTGTCCTCCTTAGCGGGAGCGCAGATACGCAGTATTTT.